This entry describes one TCR beta chain. Its target is not known. This sample was included in a study of early T cells in non-severe SARS-CoV-2 infection. Study overall: Alpha and beta chains were unpaired, from unsorted whole-blood bulk RNA. General study points: VDJdb matching favored anti-spike CD8 responses, missing private and CD4 specificities.

V gave up 5 bases and J gave up 4 bases; unmatched junction bases: 6. This CDR3 has 16 amino acids. Germline values: CDR1 SGHVS, CDR2 FQNEAQ. Unique molecular identifier tags were affixed to discrete cDNA molecules. TCRdb reanalysed the 5' RACE reads using MiXCR and keeps one entry per CDR3 protein. The profile shows nearly 90,000 distinct CDR3 sequences, around 14% of them singletons. The TCR was taken from an adult who was a healthcare worker with PCR-confirmed SARS-CoV-2 infection or an uninfected control (not recorded which). The V and J genes are TRBV7-8 and TRBJ2-4; 12 bases are a match to TRBD2. The sequenced sample was whole blood. CDR3 sequence (DNA): TGTGCCAGCAGCGAAGGGACTAGCGGGCCGAAAAACATTCAGTACTTC. Translation gives CASSEGTSGPKNIQYF.